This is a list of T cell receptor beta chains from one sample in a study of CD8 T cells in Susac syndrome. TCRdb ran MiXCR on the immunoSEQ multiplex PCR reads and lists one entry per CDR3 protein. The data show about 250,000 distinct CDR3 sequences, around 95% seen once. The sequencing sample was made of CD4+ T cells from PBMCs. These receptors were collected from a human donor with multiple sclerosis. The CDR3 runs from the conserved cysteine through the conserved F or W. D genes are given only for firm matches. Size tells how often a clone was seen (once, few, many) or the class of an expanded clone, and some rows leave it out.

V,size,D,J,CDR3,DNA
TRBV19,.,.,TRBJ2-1,CASSRGYSDNEQFF,TGTGCCAGTAGTAGAGGGTATAGTGACAATGAGCAGTTCTTC
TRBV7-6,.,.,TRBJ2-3,CASSLGAAGAADTQYF,TGTGCCAGCAGCTTAGGGGCGGCAGGGGCCGCAGATACGCAGTATTTT
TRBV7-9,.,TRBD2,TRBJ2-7,CAGETSGTAQYF,TGTGCCGGGGAGACTAGCGGCACGGCGCAGTACTTC
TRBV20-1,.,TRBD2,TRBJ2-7,CSARDRGEAKQYF,TGCAGTGCTAGAGATCGGGGGGAAGCTAAGCAGTACTTC
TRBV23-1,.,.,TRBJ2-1,CASSQRKLVSILLTDTAHEQFF,TGCGCCAGCAGTCAAAGAAAGTTGGTTTCGATCCTCCTAACCGATACAGCACATGAGCAGTTCTTC
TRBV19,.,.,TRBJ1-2,CASSTENPYFGYTF,TGTGCCAGTAGCACAGAGAATCCCTATTTTGGCTACACCTTC
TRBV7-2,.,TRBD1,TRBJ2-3,CASSPRVPGTARDTQYF,TGTGCCAGCAGCCCCCGTGTTCCCGGGACAGCCCGCGATACGCAGTATTTT
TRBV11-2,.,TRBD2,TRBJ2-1,CASSPEGSGGYNEQFF,TGTGCCAGCAGCCCCGAGGGGAGCGGGGGCTACAATGAGCAGTTCTTC
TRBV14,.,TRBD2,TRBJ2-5,CASSQEGLAGAQETQYF,TGTGCCAGCAGCCAAGAGGGGCTAGCGGGAGCCCAAGAGACCCAGTACTTC
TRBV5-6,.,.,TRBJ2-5,CASSREPNRQETQYF,TGTGCCAGCAGCCGGGAGCCCAACCGCCAAGAGACCCAGTACTTC
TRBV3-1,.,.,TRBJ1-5,CASSQGQGEQPQHF,TGTGCCAGCAGCCAAGGGCAGGGTGAACAGCCCCAGCATTTT
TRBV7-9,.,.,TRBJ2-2,CASPPGVSNTGELFF,TGTGCCAGTCCCCCGGGGGTTTCGAACACCGGGGAGCTGTTTTTT
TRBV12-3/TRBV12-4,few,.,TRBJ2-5,CASRGLQETQYF,TGTGCCAGCAGGGGGTTGCAAGAGACCCAGTACTTC
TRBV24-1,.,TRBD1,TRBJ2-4,CATSDSTGGFGKNIQYF,TGTGCCACCAGTGATTCGACAGGGGGCTTTGGCAAAAACATTCAGTACTTC
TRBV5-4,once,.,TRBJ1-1,CASSLITGRNTEAFF,TGTGCCAGCAGCTTGATAACAGGGCGGAACACTGAAGCTTTCTTT
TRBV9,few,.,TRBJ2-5,CASSAGGGETQYF,TGTGCCAGCAGCGCCGGAGGGGGAGAGACCCAGTACTTC
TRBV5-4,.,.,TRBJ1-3,CASSQNGRSISGNTIYF,TGTGCCAGCAGCCAAAACGGACGGTCAATCTCTGGAAACACCATATATTTT
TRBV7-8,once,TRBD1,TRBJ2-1,CASSSFGTDDYNEQFF,TGTGCCAGCAGCTCATTTGGGACAGACGATTACAATGAGCAGTTCTTC
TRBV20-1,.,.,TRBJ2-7,CSAAFSQGLDDEQYF,TGCAGTGCTGCCTTCTCACAGGGATTGGACGACGAGCAGTACTTC
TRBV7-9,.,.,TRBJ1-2,CASSLVNYGYTF,TGTGCCAGCAGCCTAGTTAACTATGGCTACACCTTC
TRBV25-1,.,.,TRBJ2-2,CASSEYRGWNTGELFF,TGTGCCAGCAGTGAATACAGAGGGTGGAACACCGGGGAGCTGTTTTTT
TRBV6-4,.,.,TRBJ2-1,CASSVSEGSYNEQFF,TGTGCCAGCAGTGTTAGCGAGGGGTCCTACAATGAGCAGTTCTTC
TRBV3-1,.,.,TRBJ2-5,CASSQDQRGQETQYF,TGTGCCAGCAGCCAAGATCAGAGGGGTCAAGAGACCCAGTACTTC
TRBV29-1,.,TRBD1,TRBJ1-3,CSVRTGASGNTIYF,TGCAGCGTCAGAACAGGGGCCTCTGGAAACACCATATATTTT
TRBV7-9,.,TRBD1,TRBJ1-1,CASRFRTGGTEAFF,TGTGCCAGCAGATTCCGAACAGGGGGCACTGAAGCTTTCTTT
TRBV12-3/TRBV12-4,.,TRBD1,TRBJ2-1,CASSSRRTGTNEQFF,TGTGCCAGCAGTTCCCGAAGGACAGGGACGAATGAGCAGTTCTTC
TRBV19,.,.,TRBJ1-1,CASSINRDTEAFF,TGTGCCAGTAGTATTAACAGGGACACTGAAGCTTTCTTT
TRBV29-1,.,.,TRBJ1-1,CSVDLPLGGTEAFF,TGCAGCGTTGATCTCCCGTTGGGCGGCACTGAAGCTTTCTTT
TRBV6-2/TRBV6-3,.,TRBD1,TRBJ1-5,CASRTDRGNSNQPQHF,TGTGCCAGCAGAACCGACAGGGGAAATAGCAATCAGCCCCAGCATTTT
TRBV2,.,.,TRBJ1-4,CASGIRDEKLFF,TGTGCCAGCGGTATTCGGGATGAAAAACTGTTTTTT
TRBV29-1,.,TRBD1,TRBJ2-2,CSVSGTGSSAGELFF,TGCAGCGTGAGTGGGACAGGGAGTTCGGCCGGGGAGCTGTTTTTT
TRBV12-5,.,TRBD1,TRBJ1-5,CASGEQGAGQPQHF,TGTGCTAGTGGTGAACAGGGGGCTGGACAGCCCCAGCATTTT
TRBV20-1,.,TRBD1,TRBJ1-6,CSAGHTGGNSPLHF,TGCAGTGCTGGCCATACAGGGGGCAATTCACCCCTCCACTTT
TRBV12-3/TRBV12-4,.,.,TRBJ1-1,CASSSVPVGNTEAFF,TGTGCCAGCAGTTCTGTTCCAGTGGGGAACACTGAAGCTTTCTTT
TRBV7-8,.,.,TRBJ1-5,CASSLSRVYSNQPQHF,TGTGCCAGCAGCTTATCCAGGGTTTATAGCAATCAGCCCCAGCATTTT
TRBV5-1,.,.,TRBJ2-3,CASSLDRFTDTQYF,TGCGCCAGCAGCTTAGACAGGTTCACAGATACGCAGTATTTT
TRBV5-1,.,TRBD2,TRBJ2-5,CASRTSGVETQYF,TGCGCCAGTCGGACTAGCGGAGTAGAGACCCAGTACTTC
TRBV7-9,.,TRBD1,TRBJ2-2,CASSAPGQGQNTGELFF,TGTGCCAGCAGCGCCCCTGGACAGGGACAAAACACCGGGGAGCTGTTTTTT
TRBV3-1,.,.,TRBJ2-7,CASSQGSISYEQYF,TGTGCCAGCAGCCAAGGGAGCATCTCCTACGAGCAGTACTTC
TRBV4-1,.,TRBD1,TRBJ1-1,CASSQSGTGVNTEAFF,TGCGCCAGCAGCCAATCCGGGACAGGGGTGAACACTGAAGCTTTCTTT
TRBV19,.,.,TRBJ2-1,CATWAGFYNEQFF,TGTGCCACCTGGGCGGGATTCTACAATGAGCAGTTCTTC
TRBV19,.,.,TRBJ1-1,CASKGAEAFF,TGTGCCAGTAAGGGGGCTGAAGCTTTCTTT
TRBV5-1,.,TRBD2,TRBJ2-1,CASSLSSGGVNNEQFF,TGCGCCAGCAGCTTATCGAGCGGGGGGGTCAACAATGAGCAGTTCTTC
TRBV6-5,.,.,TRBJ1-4,CASSPNRVNEKLFF,TGTGCCAGCAGCCCGAACAGGGTAAATGAAAAACTGTTTTTT
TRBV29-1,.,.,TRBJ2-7,CSVEDRSEQYF,TGCAGCGTTGAAGATCGGTCAGAGCAGTACTTC
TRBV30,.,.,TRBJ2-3,CAWDTSARTDTQYF,TGTGCCTGGGACACCTCCGCCAGGACAGATACGCAGTATTTT
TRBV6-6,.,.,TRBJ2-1,CASSSAWTEQFF,TGTGCCAGCAGTTCTGCTTGGACAGAGCAGTTCTTC
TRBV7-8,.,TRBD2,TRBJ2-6,CASSLVAGGSGANVLTF,TGTGCCAGCAGCTTAGTAGCGGGGGGATCCGGGGCCAACGTCCTGACTTTC
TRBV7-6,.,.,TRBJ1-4,CASSLGGGREKLFF,TGTGCCAGCAGCTTAGGAGGGGGACGAGAAAAACTGTTTTTT
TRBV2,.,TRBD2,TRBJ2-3,CASSDPAGLEVGDTQYF,TGTGCCAGCAGTGACCCAGCGGGGCTCGAAGTTGGAGATACGCAGTATTTT
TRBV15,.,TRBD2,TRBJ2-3,CATSRDLSGGPGDTQYF,TGTGCCACCAGCAGAGATCTCTCGGGGGGGCCTGGAGATACGCAGTATTTT
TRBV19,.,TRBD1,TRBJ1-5,CASSMGQGAHQPQHF,TGTGCCAGTAGTATGGGACAGGGGGCGCATCAGCCCCAGCATTTT
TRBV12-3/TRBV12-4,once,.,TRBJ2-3,CASSLGRQEAQYF,TGTGCCAGCAGTTTAGGTCGGCAGGAGGCGCAGTATTTT
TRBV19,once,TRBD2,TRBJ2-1,CASSIEGLGNEQFF,TGTGCCAGTAGTATTGAGGGACTAGGCAATGAGCAGTTCTTC
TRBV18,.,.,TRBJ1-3,CASSPDSRGSGNTIYF,TGTGCCAGCTCACCCGACTCACGGGGTTCGGGAAACACCATATATTTT
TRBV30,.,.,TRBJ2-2,CAWMRNTGELFF,TGTGCCTGGATGCGGAACACCGGGGAGCTGTTTTTT